The TCR beta chain described here comes from a study of identifying expanded T cells in peripheral blood. Study conclusions and caveats: Around 1.2 clones differed between technical replicates, versus approximately 16 and 20 over time. Two-week clone count variance significantly increased as total template count grew.

This CDR3 has 14 residues. V was trimmed by 1 base and J by 1 base, leaving 8 bases between them. From germline, CDR1 is LGHNA and CDR2 YSLEER. During the collection period, no donor immune events like infections were recorded. This table comes from immunoSEQ multiplex PCR, and its TCRdb copy is limited to in-frame clones, with some not included. The sample includes roughly 75,000 clones, 85% to 90% of them seen just once. With respect to this clone: Its matching antigen is unknown.

This TCR came from a person aged 18-69 years in good health. J is TRBJ2-7 and V is TRBV4-3, with D perhaps matching TRBD2 (5 bases). The sequencing input was blood. CDR3 residues: CASSQARASYEQYF. The CDR3 DNA sequence: TGCGCCAGCAGCCAAGCGAGGGCATCCTACGAGCAGTACTTC.